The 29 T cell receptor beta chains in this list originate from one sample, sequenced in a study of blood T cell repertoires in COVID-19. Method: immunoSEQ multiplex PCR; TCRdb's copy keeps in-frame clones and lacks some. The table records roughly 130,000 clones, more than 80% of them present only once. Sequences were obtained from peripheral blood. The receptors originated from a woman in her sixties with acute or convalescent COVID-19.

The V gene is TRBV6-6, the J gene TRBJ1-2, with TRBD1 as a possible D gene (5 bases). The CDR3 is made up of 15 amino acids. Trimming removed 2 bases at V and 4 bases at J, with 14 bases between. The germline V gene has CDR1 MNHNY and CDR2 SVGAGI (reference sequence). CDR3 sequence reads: CASSYRGRGTYGYTF. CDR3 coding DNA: TGTGCCAGCAGTTACAGGGGAAGGGGCACCTATGGCTACACCTTC.

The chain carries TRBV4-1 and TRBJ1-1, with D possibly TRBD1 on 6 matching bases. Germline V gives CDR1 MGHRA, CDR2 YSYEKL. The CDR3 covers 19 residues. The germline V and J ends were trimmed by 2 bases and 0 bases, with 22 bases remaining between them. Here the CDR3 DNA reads TGCGCCAGCAGCCAATTTCCTCCAGCTGGGGGCAGGGTGAACACTGAAGCTTTCTTT. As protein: CASSQFPPAGGRVNTEAFF.

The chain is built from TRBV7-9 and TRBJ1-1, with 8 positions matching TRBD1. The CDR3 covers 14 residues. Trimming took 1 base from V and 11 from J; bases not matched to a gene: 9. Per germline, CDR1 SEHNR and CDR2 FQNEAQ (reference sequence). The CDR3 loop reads CASSLGAGGAWAFF. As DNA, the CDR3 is TGTGCCAGCAGCTTAGGGGCAGGGGGCGCTTGGGCTTTCTTT.

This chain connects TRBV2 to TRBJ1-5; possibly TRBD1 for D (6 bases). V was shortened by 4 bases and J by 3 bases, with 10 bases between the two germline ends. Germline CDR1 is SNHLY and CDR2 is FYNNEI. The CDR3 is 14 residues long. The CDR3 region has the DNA TGTGCCAGCAGTGGGGACACCTACAATCAGCCCCAGCATTTT. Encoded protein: CASSGDTYNQPQHF.

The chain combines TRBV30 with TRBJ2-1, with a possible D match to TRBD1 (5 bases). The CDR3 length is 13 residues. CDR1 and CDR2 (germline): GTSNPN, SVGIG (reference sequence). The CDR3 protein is CAKGGHPWNEQFF. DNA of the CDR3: TGTGCAAAGGGCGGACACCCCTGGAATGAGCAGTTCTTC.

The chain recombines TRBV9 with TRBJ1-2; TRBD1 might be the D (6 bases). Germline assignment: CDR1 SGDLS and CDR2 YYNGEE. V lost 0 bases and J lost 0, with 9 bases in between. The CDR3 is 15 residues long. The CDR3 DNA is TGTGCCAGCAGCGTAGAGGGGACATCTAACTATGGCTACACCTTC. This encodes CASSVEGTSNYGYTF.

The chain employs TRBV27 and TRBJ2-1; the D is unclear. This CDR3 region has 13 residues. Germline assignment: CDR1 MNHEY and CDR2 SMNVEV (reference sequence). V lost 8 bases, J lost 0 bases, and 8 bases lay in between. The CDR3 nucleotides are TGTGCCAGCTACAGTTTCTCCTACAATGAGCAGTTCTTC. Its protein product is CASYSFSYNEQFF.

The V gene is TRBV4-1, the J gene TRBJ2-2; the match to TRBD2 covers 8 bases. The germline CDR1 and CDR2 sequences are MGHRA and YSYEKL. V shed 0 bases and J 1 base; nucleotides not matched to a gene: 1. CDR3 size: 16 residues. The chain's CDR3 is CASSQEGLGNTGELFF. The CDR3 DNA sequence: TGCGCCAGCAGCCAAGAGGGACTAGGGAACACCGGGGAGCTGTTTTTT.

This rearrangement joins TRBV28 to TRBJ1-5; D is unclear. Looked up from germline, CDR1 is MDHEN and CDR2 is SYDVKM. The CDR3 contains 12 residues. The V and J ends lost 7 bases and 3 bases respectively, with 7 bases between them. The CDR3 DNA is TGTGCCAGCATGGGCGACAATCAGCCCCAGCATTTT. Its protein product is CASMGDNQPQHF.

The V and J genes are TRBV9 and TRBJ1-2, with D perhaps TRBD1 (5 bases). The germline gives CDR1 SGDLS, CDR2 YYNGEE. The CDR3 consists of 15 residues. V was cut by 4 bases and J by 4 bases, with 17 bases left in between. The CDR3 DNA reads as TGTGCCAGCAGCCCACGGCACGACAGCACCTATGGCTACACCTTC. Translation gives CASSPRHDSTYGYTF.

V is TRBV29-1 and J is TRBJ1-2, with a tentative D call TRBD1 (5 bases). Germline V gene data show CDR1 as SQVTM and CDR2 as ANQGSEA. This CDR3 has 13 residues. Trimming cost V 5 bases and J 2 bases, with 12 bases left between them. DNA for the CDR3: TGCAGCGTTTTCGGGTCAGGGAACTATGGCTACACCTTC. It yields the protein CSVFGSGNYGYTF.

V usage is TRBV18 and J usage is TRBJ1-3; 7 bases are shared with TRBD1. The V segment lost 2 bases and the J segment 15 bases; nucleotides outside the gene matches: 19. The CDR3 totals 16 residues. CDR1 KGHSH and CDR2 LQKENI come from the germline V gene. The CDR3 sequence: CASSPGQPSTGTMGYF. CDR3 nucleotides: TGTGCCAGCTCACCAGGCCAACCCTCGACAGGGACGATGGGATATTTT.

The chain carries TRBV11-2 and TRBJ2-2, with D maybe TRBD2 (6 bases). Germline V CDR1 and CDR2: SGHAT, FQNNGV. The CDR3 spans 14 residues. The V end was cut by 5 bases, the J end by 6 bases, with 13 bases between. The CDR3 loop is CASSLPVAAGELFF. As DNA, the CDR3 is TGTGCCAGCAGCCTACCCGTAGCGGCCGGGGAGCTGTTTTTT. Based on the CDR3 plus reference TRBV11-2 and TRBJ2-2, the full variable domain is EAGVAQSPRYKIIEKRQSVAFWCNPISGHATLYWYQQILGQGPKLLIQFQNNGVVDDSQLPKDRFSAERLKGVDSTLKIQPAKLEDSAVYLCASSLPVAAGELFFGEGSRLTVL.

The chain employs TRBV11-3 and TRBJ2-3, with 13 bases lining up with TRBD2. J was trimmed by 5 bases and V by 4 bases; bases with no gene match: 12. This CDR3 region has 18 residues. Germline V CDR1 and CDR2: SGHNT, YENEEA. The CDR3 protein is CASSSGLAGARWGDTQYF. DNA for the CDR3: TGTGCCAGCAGCTCCGGACTAGCGGGGGCCAGATGGGGAGATACGCAGTATTTT.

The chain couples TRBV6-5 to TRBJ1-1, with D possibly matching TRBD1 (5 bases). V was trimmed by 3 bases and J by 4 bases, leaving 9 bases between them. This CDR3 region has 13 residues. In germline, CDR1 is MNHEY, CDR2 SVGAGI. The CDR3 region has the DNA TGTGCCAGCAGTTATACAGGCCCCACTGAAGCTTTCTTT. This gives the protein CASSYTGPTEAFF.

In DNA form, the CDR3 reads TGTGCCAGCAGTGATACCCCCGGGACATCTTCCAATGAGCAGTTCTTC. Amino acid sequence: CASSDTPGTSSNEQFF. The rearrangement uses TRBV6-1 and TRBJ2-1, with D possibly being TRBD1 (6 bases). Germline CDR1 is MNHNS and CDR2 is SASEGT. Trimming removed 3 bases at V and 6 bases at J, with 18 bases between. This CDR3 spans 16 amino acids.

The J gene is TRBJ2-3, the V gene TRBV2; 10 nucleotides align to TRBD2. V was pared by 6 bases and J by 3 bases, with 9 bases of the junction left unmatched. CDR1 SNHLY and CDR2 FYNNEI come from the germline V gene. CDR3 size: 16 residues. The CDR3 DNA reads TGTGCCAGCAGACTCTTAGCGGGGGGTGTGACAGATACGCAGTATTTT. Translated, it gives CASRLLAGGVTDTQYF.

The CDR3 is CASSRTGGNTIYF. The CDR3 DNA is TGTGCCAGCAGCCGGACAGGGGGAAACACCATATATTTT. This chain links TRBV5-4 with TRBJ1-3, with TRBD1 identical over 8 bases. The CDR3 has 13 amino acids. Germline V gives CDR1 SGHNT, CDR2 YYREEE (reference sequence). V gave up 4 bases and J gave up 4 bases; unmatched junction bases: 1.

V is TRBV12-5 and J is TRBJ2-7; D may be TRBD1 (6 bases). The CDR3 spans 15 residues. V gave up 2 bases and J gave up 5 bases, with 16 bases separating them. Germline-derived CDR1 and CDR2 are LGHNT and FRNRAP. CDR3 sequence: CASGLTPGVPHEQYV. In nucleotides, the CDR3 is TGTGCTAGTGGTTTGACACCAGGGGTTCCCCACGAGCAGTACGTC.

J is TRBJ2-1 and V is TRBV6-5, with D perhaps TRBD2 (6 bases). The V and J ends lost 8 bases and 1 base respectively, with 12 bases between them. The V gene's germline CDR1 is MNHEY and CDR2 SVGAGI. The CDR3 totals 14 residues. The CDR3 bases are TGTGCCAGCGACACCGCGGGGTCCTACAATGAGCAGTTCTTC. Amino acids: CASDTAGSYNEQFF.

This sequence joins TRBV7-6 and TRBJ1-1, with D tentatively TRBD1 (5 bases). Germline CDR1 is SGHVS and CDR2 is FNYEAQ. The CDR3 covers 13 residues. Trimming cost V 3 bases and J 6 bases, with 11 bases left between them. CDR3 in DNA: TGTGCCAGCAGCTTCCAGGGCTCTGCTGAAGCTTTCTTT. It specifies CASSFQGSAEAFF.

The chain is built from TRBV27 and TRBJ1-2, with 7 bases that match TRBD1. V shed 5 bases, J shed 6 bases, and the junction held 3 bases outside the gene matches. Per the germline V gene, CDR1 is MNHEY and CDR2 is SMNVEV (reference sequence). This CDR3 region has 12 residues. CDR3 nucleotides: TGTGCCAGCAGTGACAGGGCCGATGGCTACACCTTC. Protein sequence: CASSDRADGYTF.

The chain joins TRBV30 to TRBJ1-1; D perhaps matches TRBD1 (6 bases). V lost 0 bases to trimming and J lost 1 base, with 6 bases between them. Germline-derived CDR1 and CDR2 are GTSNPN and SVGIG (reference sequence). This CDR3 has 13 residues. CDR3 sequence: CAWSVQGNTEAFF. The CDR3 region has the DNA TGTGCCTGGAGTGTACAGGGGAACACTGAAGCTTTCTTT.

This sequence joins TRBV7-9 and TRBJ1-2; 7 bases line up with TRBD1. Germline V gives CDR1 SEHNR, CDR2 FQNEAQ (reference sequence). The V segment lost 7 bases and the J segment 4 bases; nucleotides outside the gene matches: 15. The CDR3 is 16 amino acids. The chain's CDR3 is CASIQTGTRLSYGYTF. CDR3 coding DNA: TGTGCCAGCATCCAGACAGGGACACGCTTATCCTATGGCTACACCTTC.

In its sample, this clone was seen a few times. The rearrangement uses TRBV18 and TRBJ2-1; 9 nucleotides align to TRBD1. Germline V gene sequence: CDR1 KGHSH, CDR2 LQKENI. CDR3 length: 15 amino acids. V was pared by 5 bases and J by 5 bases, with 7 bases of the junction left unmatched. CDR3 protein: CASSFPGQGNNEQFF. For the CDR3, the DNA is TGTGCCAGCTCATTCCCGGGACAGGGAAACAATGAGCAGTTCTTC.

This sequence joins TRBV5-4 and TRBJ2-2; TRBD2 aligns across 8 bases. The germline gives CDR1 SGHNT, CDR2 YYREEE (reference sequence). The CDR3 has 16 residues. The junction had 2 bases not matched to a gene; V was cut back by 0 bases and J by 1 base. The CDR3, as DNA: TGTGCCAGCAGCTTGGCCCTAGCGGGGAACACCGGGGAGCTGTTTTTT. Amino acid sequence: CASSLALAGNTGELFF.

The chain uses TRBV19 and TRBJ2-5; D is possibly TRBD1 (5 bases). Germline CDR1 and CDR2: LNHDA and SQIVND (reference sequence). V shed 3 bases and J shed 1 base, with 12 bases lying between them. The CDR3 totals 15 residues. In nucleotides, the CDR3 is TGTGCCAGTAGTATGGGGCCCCCAATCCAAGAGACCCAGTACTTC. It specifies CASSMGPPIQETQYF.

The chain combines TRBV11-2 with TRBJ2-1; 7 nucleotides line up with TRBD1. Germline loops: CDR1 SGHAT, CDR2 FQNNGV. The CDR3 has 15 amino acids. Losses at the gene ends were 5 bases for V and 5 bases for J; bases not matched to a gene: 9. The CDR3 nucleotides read TGTGCCAGCAGCCAAACCTCGACAGGGAACAATGAGCAGTTCTTC. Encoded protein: CASSQTSTGNNEQFF. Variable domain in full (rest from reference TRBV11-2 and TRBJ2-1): EAGVAQSPRYKIIEKRQSVAFWCNPISGHATLYWYQQILGQGPKLLIQFQNNGVVDDSQLPKDRFSAERLKGVDSTLKIQPAKLEDSAVYLCASSQTSTGNNEQFFGPGTRLTVL.

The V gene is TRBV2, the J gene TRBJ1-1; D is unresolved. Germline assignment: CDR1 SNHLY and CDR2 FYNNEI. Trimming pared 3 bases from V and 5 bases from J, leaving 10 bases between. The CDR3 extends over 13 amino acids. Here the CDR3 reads CASSERWVTEAFF. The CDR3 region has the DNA TGTGCCAGCAGTGAGCGGTGGGTTACTGAAGCTTTCTTT.